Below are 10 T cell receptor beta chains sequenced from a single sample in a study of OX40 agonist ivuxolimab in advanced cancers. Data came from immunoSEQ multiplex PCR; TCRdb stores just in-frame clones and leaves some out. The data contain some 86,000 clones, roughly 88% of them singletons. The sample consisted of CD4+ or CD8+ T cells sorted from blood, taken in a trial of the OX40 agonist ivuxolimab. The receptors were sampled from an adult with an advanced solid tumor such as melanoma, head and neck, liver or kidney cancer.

The CDR3 here is CASSLFKARTDTQYF. The CDR3 bases are TGTGCCAGCAGCTTGTTTAAGGCTCGCACAGATACGCAGTATTTT. The chain couples TRBV5-6 to TRBJ2-3; no reliable D call. The germline CDR1 and CDR2 sequences are SGHDT and YYEEEE. With 1 base removed from V and 1 base from J, the gap between germline ends came to 10 bases. This CDR3 is built from 15 residues.

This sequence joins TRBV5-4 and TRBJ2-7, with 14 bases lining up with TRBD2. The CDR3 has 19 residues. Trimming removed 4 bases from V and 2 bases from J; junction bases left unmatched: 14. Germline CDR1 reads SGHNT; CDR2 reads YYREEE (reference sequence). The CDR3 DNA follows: TGTGCCAGCAGCCAAGATACCCGACTAGCGGGAGGGGCGCCCTACGAGCAGTACTTC. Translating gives CASSQDTRLAGGAPYEQYF.

The CDR3 region has the DNA TGTGCCAGCAGCTTAAAGGGTGCCACTGAAGCTTTCTTT. It specifies CASSLKGATEAFF. The rearrangement joins TRBV7-9 to TRBJ1-1; D remains ambiguous. Trimming shortened V by 2 bases and J by 4 bases, and 8 bases separated the two germline ends. The CDR3 length is 13 residues. Germline-derived CDR1 and CDR2 are SEHNR and FQNEAQ (reference sequence).

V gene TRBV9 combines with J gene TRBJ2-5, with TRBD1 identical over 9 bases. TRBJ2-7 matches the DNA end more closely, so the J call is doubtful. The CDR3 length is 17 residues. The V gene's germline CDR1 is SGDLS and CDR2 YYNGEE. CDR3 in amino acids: CASSPFHGTGIPYEQYF. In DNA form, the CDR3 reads TGTGCCAGCAGCCCCTTCCACGGGACAGGGATTCCCTACGAGCAGTACTTC.

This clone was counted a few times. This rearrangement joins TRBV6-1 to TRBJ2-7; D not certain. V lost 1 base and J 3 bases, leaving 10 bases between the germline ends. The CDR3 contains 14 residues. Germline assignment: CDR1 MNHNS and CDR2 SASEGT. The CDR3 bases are TGTGCCAGCAGTGAAGTCGTCTTCCTCTACGAGCAGTACTTC. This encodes CASSEVVFLYEQYF.

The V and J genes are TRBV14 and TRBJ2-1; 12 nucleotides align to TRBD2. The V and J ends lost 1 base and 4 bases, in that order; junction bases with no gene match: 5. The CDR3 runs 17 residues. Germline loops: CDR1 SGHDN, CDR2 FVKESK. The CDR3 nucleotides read TGTGCCAGCAGCCAAGGGACTAGCGGGGCCCTTTACAATGAGCAGTTCTTC. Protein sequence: CASSQGTSGALYNEQFF.

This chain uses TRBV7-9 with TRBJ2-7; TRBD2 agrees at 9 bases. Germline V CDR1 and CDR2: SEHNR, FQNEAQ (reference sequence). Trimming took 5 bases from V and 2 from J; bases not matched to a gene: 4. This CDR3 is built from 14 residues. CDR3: CASSRVAGAYEQYF. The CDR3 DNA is TGTGCCAGCAGCCGGGTAGCGGGGGCCTACGAGCAGTACTTC.

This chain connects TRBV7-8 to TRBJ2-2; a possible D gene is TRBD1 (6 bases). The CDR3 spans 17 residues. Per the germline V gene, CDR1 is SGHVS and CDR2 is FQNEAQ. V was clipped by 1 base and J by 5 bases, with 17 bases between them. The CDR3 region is CASSLGQWSGETGELFF. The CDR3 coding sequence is TGTGCCAGCAGCTTAGGCCAATGGTCAGGGGAAACCGGGGAGCTGTTTTTT.

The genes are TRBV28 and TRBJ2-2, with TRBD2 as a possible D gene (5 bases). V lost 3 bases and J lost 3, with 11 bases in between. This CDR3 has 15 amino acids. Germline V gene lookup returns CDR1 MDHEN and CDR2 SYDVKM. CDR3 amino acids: CASSLAGLYTGELFF. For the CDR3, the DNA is TGTGCCAGCAGTTTGGCTGGACTCTACACCGGGGAGCTGTTTTTT.

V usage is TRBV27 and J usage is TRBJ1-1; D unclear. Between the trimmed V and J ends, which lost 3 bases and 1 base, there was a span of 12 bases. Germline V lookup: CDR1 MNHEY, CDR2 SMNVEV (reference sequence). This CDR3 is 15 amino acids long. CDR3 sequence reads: CASSFNRVGNTEAFF. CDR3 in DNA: TGTGCCAGCAGTTTTAATAGGGTCGGGAACACTGAAGCTTTCTTT.